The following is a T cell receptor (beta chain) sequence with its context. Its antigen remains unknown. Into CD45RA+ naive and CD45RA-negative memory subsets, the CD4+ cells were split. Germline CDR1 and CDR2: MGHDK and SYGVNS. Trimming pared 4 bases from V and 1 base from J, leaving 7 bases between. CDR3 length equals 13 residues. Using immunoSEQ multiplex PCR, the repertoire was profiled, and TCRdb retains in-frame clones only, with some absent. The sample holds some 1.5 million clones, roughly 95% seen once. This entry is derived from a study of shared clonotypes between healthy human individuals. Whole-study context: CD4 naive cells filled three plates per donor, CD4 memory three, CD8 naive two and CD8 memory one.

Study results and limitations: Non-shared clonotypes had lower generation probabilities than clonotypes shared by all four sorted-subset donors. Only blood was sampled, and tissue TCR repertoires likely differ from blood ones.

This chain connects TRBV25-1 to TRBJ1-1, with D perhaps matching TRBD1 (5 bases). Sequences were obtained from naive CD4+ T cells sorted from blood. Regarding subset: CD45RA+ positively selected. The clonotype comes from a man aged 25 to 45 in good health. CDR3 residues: CASSVDKNTEAFF. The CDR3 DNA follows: TGTGCCAGCAGTGTGGACAAGAACACTGAAGCTTTCTTT. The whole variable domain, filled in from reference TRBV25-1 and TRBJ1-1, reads EADIYQTPRYLVIGTGKKITLECSQTMGHDKMYWYQQDPGMELHLIHYSYGVNSTEKGDLSSESTVSRIRTEHFPLTLESARPSHTSQYLCASSVDKNTEAFFGQGTRLTVV.